This T cell receptor beta chain appears in the sequencing data of a study of multiple sclerosis patients with progressive multifocal leukoencephalopathy. From germline, CDR1 is SGDLS and CDR2 YYNGEE. Trimming took off 3 bases at V and 2 bases at J, with 15 bases between the two ends. The CDR3 is 15 amino acids. Time point denoted: before natalizumab initiation. The T0 samples predate the first natalizumab infusion. The survey-level immunoSEQ assay was used. Every PCR reaction included synthetic inline CDR3 controls for all V-J pairings. Profiling relied on immunoSEQ multiplex PCR, and the TCRdb table lists in-frame clones only, not all of them. This sample has tens of thousands of clones, with 89% found just once.

The sample was PBMCs. The rearrangement links TRBV9 to TRBJ2-7; the D gene is possibly TRBD1 (6 bases). This receptor was obtained from a human donor with multiple sclerosis. The CDR3 nucleotides are TGTGCCAGCAGCGGCGGTGGCAGGGGCACCTACGAGCAGTACTTC. Translated, it gives CASSGGGRGTYEQYF. The full variable domain, its missing parts supplied by reference TRBV9 and TRBJ2-7, is DSGVTQTPKHLITATGQRVTLRCSPRSGDLSVYWYQQSLDQGLQFLIQYYNGEERAKGNILERFSAQQFPDLHSELNLSSLELGDSALYFCASSGGGRGTYEQYFGPGTRLTVT.